Below, 6 T cell receptor beta chains from the same sample are listed, as sequenced in a study of blood T cell repertoires in COVID-19. Clones were read by immunoSEQ multiplex PCR, and TCRdb kept only the in-frame ones, dropping some. The sample lists almost 30,000 clones; about 70% were seen once. The source material was peripheral blood. The receptors were sampled from a human donor in a cohort sampled during active COVID-19.

V and J are TRBV4-3 and TRBJ2-3; TRBD2 is a possible D gene (5 bases). V was trimmed by 0 bases and J by 6 bases, leaving 10 bases between them. Per the germline V gene, CDR1 is LGHNA and CDR2 is YSLEER. The CDR3 contains 14 residues. CDR3 sequence reads: CASSQDPGVDTQYF. The CDR3 DNA sequence: TGCGCCAGCAGCCAAGATCCCGGGGTGGATACGCAGTATTTT.

The chain's CDR3 is CASSLSVDSSYEQYF. The CDR3 DNA sequence: TGTGCCAGCAGTCTTTCCGTGGACAGCTCCTACGAGCAGTACTTC. V gene TRBV6-5 combines with J gene TRBJ2-7, with a possible D match to TRBD1 (6 bases). The V end lost 5 bases, the J end lost 0 bases, and 14 bases lay between the germline ends. The germline V gene has CDR1 MNHEY and CDR2 SVGAGI. This CDR3 has 15 amino acids.

The CDR3 DNA reads as TGTGCCAGCAGTTACTTCGCGGTCACGCAGTATTTT. The encoded protein is CASSYFAVTQYF. V gene TRBV6-2 or TRBV6-3 combines with J gene TRBJ2-3; D unresolved. V lost 1 base and J lost 9, with 8 bases in between. In germline, CDR1 is MNHEY, CDR2 SVGEGT. This CDR3 region has 12 residues.

V usage is TRBV3-1 (or the pseudogene TRBV3-2) and J usage is TRBJ1-6; the D is unclear. Germline V gene lookup returns CDR1 LGHDT and CDR2 YNNKEL (reference sequence). The CDR3 consists of 13 residues. V lost 4 bases and J 8 bases, leaving 9 bases between the germline ends. The CDR3 region has the DNA TGTGCCAGCAGCCGTTTCGGGGATTCACCCCTCCACTTT. This codes for CASSRFGDSPLHF.

The table lists this clone with a count of one. The chain has TRBV2 and TRBJ2-3, with TRBD1 matching over 11 bases. Germline V gene sequence: CDR1 SNHLY, CDR2 FYNNEI. The CDR3 runs to 16 residues. V gave up 6 bases and J gave up 5 bases; unmatched junction bases: 10. The chain's CDR3 is CASRFPDRGLKDTQYF. CDR3 nucleotides: TGTGCCAGCAGGTTTCCGGACAGGGGGCTGAAAGATACGCAGTATTTT.

The chain combines TRBV3-1 (or the pseudogene TRBV3-2) with TRBJ1-3, with 7 bases matching TRBD1. The CDR3 totals 16 residues. The V gene's germline CDR1 is LGHDT and CDR2 YNNKEL (reference sequence). V shed 4 bases and J 0 bases; nucleotides not matched to a gene: 6. CDR3 coding DNA: TGTGCCAGCAGCCGCTCGACAGGGTACTCTGGAAACACCATATATTTT. It yields the protein CASSRSTGYSGNTIYF.